The 19 T cell receptor beta chains given below trace back to one sample, sequenced in a study of neurological immune-mediated disorders. In TCRdb, the 5' RACE reads were re-called with MiXCR into one record per CDR3 protein. The sample lists 70,000 to 95,000 distinct CDR3 sequences, approximately 13% seen once, with under 6% in the top ten. As for time point: longitudinal time-point 2. The specimen sequenced was PBMCs. The source of these receptors is a female donor with HTLV-1-associated myelopathy (HAM/TSP).

The chain combines TRBV4-2 with TRBJ2-7; the match to TRBD1 covers 7 bases. From germline, CDR1 is LGHNA and CDR2 YNFKEQ. CDR3 length equals 14 residues. J was trimmed by 6 bases and V by 5 bases; bases with no gene match: 10. This chain's CDR3 is CASSEGTDYGEQYF. In DNA, the CDR3 is TGTGCCAGCAGCGAAGGGACAGATTACGGCGAGCAGTACTTC.

In this sample, this clonotype turned up many times. The rearrangement joins TRBV20-1 to TRBJ1-1, with D possibly TRBD1 on 5 matching bases. The germline gives CDR1 DFQATT, CDR2 SNEGSKA (reference sequence). The CDR3 sequence is 13 residues long. V lost 3 bases to trimming and J lost 4 bases, with 12 bases between them. For the CDR3, the DNA is TGCAGTGCTAGTTTGACGGGGGGCACTGAAGCTTTCTTT. Encoded protein: CSASLTGGTEAFF.

This clonotype was seen at least ten times. This chain uses TRBV20-1 with TRBJ1-1; D uncertain. CDR1 and CDR2 from the germline V gene are DFQATT and SNEGSKA (reference sequence). This CDR3 has 13 residues. The V end lost 6 bases, the J end lost 1 base, and 12 bases lay between the germline ends. Here the CDR3 DNA reads TGCAGTGCCGACGGTTGGGGGAACACTGAAGCTTTCTTT. Its translation is CSADGWGNTEAFF.

The table lists this clonotype with many counts. The V and J genes are TRBV9 and TRBJ2-7; D remains unclear. Trimming pared 2 bases from V and 2 bases from J, leaving 11 bases between. Germline values: CDR1 SGDLS, CDR2 YYNGEE. The CDR3 totals 14 residues. CDR3 bases: TGTGCCAGCAGCGTCTCAGCGAGTACCTACGAGCAGTACTTC. This encodes CASSVSASTYEQYF.

The genes are TRBV15 and TRBJ2-2, with 7 bases lining up with TRBD1. V lost 4 bases to trimming and J lost 6 bases; unmatched junction nucleotides: 8. Germline CDR1 reads LNHNV; CDR2 reads YYDKDF (reference sequence). The CDR3 is 15 amino acids. The CDR3 protein is CATSKRQGSAGELFF. The CDR3 coding sequence is TGTGCCACCAGCAAAAGACAGGGATCCGCCGGGGAGCTGTTTTTT.

This clonotype was counted many times. This chain connects TRBV2 to TRBJ2-3, with 11 bases identical to TRBD2. The V gene end was trimmed by 8 bases and the J gene end by 4 bases; junction bases not matched to a gene: 11. Germline CDR1 SNHLY, CDR2 FYNNEI. The CDR3 runs 16 residues. CDR3 residues: CASVWGSGRGPDTQYF. The CDR3 DNA sequence: TGTGCCAGCGTTTGGGGTAGCGGGAGGGGCCCAGATACGCAGTATTTT.

This clonotype was seen repeatedly, ten times or more. The chain uses TRBV5-1 and TRBJ2-3; 9 bases are shared with TRBD2. Trimming at V came to 5 bases and at J to 6 bases, leaving 7 bases not matched to a gene. The CDR3 is 14 residues long. Germline-derived CDR1 and CDR2 are SGHRS and YFSETQ. The DNA for the CDR3 is TGCGCCAGCAGGCTAGCGGGGCAATTTGATACGCAGTATTTT. It is translated as CASRLAGQFDTQYF.

This clonotype was found many times. CDR3 DNA: TGCAGTGCTAGATTTAAGGGGGATCAGTACTTC. As protein: CSARFKGDQYF. The rearrangement links TRBV20-1 to TRBJ2-7, with D possibly TRBD1 on 6 matching bases. Trimming cost V 2 bases and J 10 bases, with 12 bases left between them. The CDR3 contains 11 residues. Germline values: CDR1 DFQATT, CDR2 SNEGSKA (reference sequence).

The chain has TRBV5-1 and TRBJ1-1; D call uncertain. The V gene's germline CDR1 is SGHRS and CDR2 YFSETQ. CDR3 length: 14 residues. V shed 0 bases and J shed 1 base, with 7 bases lying between them. CDR3 loop: CASSLAPPNTEAFF. DNA for the CDR3: TGCGCCAGCAGCTTGGCCCCCCCGAACACTGAAGCTTTCTTT.

This clonotype was recorded at least ten times. The J gene is TRBJ1-3, the V gene TRBV20-1, with D maybe TRBD1 (5 bases). This CDR3 comprises 14 residues. V was clipped by 1 base and J by 3 bases, with 10 bases between them. Germline CDR1 and CDR2: DFQATT and SNEGSKA (reference sequence). The DNA for the CDR3 is TGCAGTGCTAGAGTGGGACTTTTTGGAAACACCATATATTTT. Residues: CSARVGLFGNTIYF.

This clonotype was seen many times. The rearrangement links TRBV4-2 to TRBJ1-1, with 8 bases matching TRBD1. J was trimmed by 4 bases and V by 5 bases; bases with no gene match: 6. Germline CDR1 reads LGHNA; CDR2 reads YNFKEQ. The CDR3 totals 14 residues. CDR3 sequence reads: CASSETGATTEAFF. In DNA, the CDR3 is TGTGCCAGCAGCGAGACAGGGGCAACCACTGAAGCTTTCTTT.

This clonotype showed up just a few times. Given a much more abundant clone one base away, this may be a read error. V usage is TRBV2 and J usage is TRBJ1-4; D unresolved. Germline V gene lookup returns CDR1 SNHLY and CDR2 FYNNEI. The CDR3 is 13 amino acids. V lost 7 bases to trimming and J lost 9 bases, with 15 bases between them. Here the CDR3 reads CASMRSVGKKLFF. In nucleotides, the CDR3 is TGTGCCAGCATGCGCAGTGTGGGTAAAAAACTGTTTTTT.

In this sample, this clonotype turned up many times. The chain recombines TRBV7-7 with TRBJ2-4, with a tentative D call TRBD1 (5 bases). Trimming cost V 5 bases and J 3 bases, with 11 bases left between them. The CDR3 runs to 14 residues. Germline V gives CDR1 SSHAT, CDR2 FNYEAQ (reference sequence). The chain's CDR3 is CASSPGFDKNIQYF. CDR3 sequence (DNA): TGTGCCAGCAGCCCAGGGTTCGACAAAAACATTCAGTACTTC. Variable domain in full (rest from reference TRBV7-7 and TRBJ2-4): GAGVSQSPRYKVTKRGQDVTLRCDPISSHATLYWYQQALGQGPEFLTYFNYEAQPDKSGLPSDRFSAERPEGSISTLTIQRTEQRDSAMYRCASSPGFDKNIQYFGAGTRLSVL.

The table lists this clonotype with many counts. The genes are TRBV20-1 and TRBJ2-5; no firm D call. CDR1 is DFQATT and CDR2 is SNEGSKA in the germline V gene (reference sequence). V was shortened by 2 bases and J by 1 base, with 8 bases between the two germline ends. The CDR3 covers 13 residues. The CDR3 reads CSARRNLQETQYF. The CDR3 coding sequence is TGCAGTGCTAGACGGAACCTCCAAGAGACCCAGTACTTC.

This clonotype came up many times. The J gene is TRBJ2-3, the V gene TRBV10-3; D may correspond to TRBD1 or TRBD2 (5 bases each). Trimming took 4 bases from V and 4 from J, leaving 15 bases between them. The CDR3 is made up of 15 amino acids. CDR1 is ENHRY and CDR2 is SYGVKD in the germline V gene. The CDR3 loop is CAISVLGAGADTQYF. The CDR3 DNA reads as TGTGCCATCAGTGTCTTAGGGGCGGGCGCAGATACGCAGTATTTT.

The sample holds many counts of this clonotype. V and J are TRBV7-8 and TRBJ2-1; D possibly corresponds to TRBD2 (5 bases). Germline V gene sequence: CDR1 SGHVS, CDR2 FQNEAQ. This CDR3 spans 12 amino acids. Trimming took 5 bases from V and 6 from J, leaving 8 bases between them. In DNA form, the CDR3 reads TGTGCCAGCAGCCCCGAGGGCAATGAGCAGTTCTTC. Its translation: CASSPEGNEQFF.

This clonotype was counted at least ten times. The chain carries TRBV2 and TRBJ2-3; 12 bases line up with TRBD2. Trimming removed 6 bases from V and 4 bases from J; junction bases left unmatched: 5. The CDR3 spans 15 residues. Germline CDR1 and CDR2: SNHLY and FYNNEI. In DNA, the CDR3 is TGTGCCAGCAGCCTGACTAGCGGGGGCCCAGATACGCAGTATTTT. Translating it yields CASSLTSGGPDTQYF.

This clonotype has ten or more counts. The V and J genes are TRBV20-1 and TRBJ2-2, with 11 bases lining up with TRBD2. There are 14 residues in the CDR3. J gave up 6 bases and V 2 bases, and 2 bases lay outside the gene matches. Germline V gives CDR1 DFQATT, CDR2 SNEGSKA (reference sequence). CDR3 residues: CSARTSGGAGELFF. The DNA of the CDR3 is TGCAGTGCTAGAACTAGCGGGGGCGCCGGGGAGCTGTTTTTT.

At least ten counts were recorded for this clonotype. The chain carries TRBV5-1 and TRBJ2-2; the match to TRBD2 covers 8 bases. The J segment lost 1 base and the V segment lost 0 bases, leaving 5 bases of the junction unmatched. The CDR3 extends over 17 amino acids. CDR1 is SGHRS and CDR2 is YFSETQ in the germline V gene. CDR3 residues: CASSLGPAGENTGELFF. The CDR3, as DNA: TGCGCCAGCAGCTTGGGACCAGCGGGGGAGAACACCGGGGAGCTGTTTTTT.